This T cell receptor beta chain is drawn from a study of cytotoxic CD8 clonotypes in ibrutinib-treated CLL. Study-wide background: There were about 10 relapsed/refractory patients and around 15 treatment-naive patients, and 17 to 18 were IGHV unmutated. Response sampling came at median approximately a year of treatment, ranging about 6 to 40 months.

Produced via immunoSEQ multiplex PCR; TCRdb's table is partial and in-frame only. The data hold around 33,000 clones, with over 45% observed a single time. General study points: Different sampling times were used for sustained-remission and progressing patients. Baseline levels of clonality went above those of age-matched healthy donors and moved with circulating CD8+ T-cell counts.

Note on this clone: The target antigen is unknown.

The V end lost 0 bases, the J end lost 2 bases, and 19 bases lay between the germline ends. The CDR3 consists of 18 residues. Per germline, CDR1 KGHSH and CDR2 LQKENI. This receptor was obtained from a human donor with chronic lymphocytic leukemia. Sequenced here: PBMCs, sampled before ibrutinib treatment. The chain couples TRBV18 to TRBJ2-5, with D possibly being TRBD2 (5 bases). CDR3: CASSPPFPVSGLQETQYF. In DNA form, the CDR3 reads TGTGCCAGCTCACCACCTTTTCCCGTTTCGGGATTACAAGAGACCCAGTACTTC.